Shown below are 10 T cell receptor beta chains from a single sample sequenced in a study of early T cells in non-severe SARS-CoV-2 infection. In TCRdb, the 5' RACE reads were re-called with MiXCR into one record per CDR3 protein. The sample lists 27,000 or so distinct CDR3 sequences, about 3% occurring once. The sample comprised whole blood. The source is an adult who was a healthcare worker with PCR-confirmed SARS-CoV-2 infection or an uninfected control (not recorded which).

Ten or more counts support this clonotype. CDR3 nucleotide sequence: TGTGCCAGCAGCTTTTCAGGGCACGAGCAGTACGTC. Translated, it gives CASSFSGHEQYV. This chain uses TRBV7-8 with TRBJ2-7, with a possible D match to TRBD1 (5 bases). Trimming stripped 3 bases from V and 5 bases from J, with 8 bases between. Germline V CDR1 and CDR2: SGHVS, FQNEAQ. The CDR3 consists of 12 residues.

This clonotype appeared many times. The chain employs TRBV19 and TRBJ1-2; 7 bases map to TRBD1. The junction had 6 bases not matched to a gene; V was cut back by 3 bases and J by 5 bases. This CDR3 is built from 14 residues. CDR1 and CDR2 (germline): LNHDA, SQIVND (reference sequence). CDR3 sequence (DNA): TGTGCCAGTAGTATCTCGGACAGGCCTTATGGCTACACCTTC. As protein: CASSISDRPYGYTF.

This clonotype occurred many times. This chain joins TRBV5-4 and TRBJ2-3; 11 nucleotides align to TRBD2. With V trimmed by 4 bases and J by 2 bases, 6 bases remained unmatched. The CDR3 consists of 16 residues. The V gene's germline CDR1 is SGHNT and CDR2 YYREEE (reference sequence). CDR3 region: CASSKVAGGPTDTQYF. The DNA for the CDR3 is TGTGCCAGCAGCAAGGTAGCGGGGGGGCCCACAGATACGCAGTATTTT. Variable domain in full (rest from reference TRBV5-4 and TRBJ2-3): ETGVTQSPTHLIKTRGQQVTLRCSSQSGHNTVSWYQQALGQGPQFIFQYYREEENGRGNFPPRFSGLQFPNYSSELNVNALELDDSALYLCASSKVAGGPTDTQYFGPGTRLTVL.

This clonotype was counted many times. The chain carries TRBV5-1 and TRBJ1-4, with 7 bases that match TRBD1. V was clipped by 0 bases and J by 0 bases; unmatched bases: 2. Germline V gene lookup returns CDR1 SGHRS and CDR2 YFSETQ. The CDR3 totals 16 residues. Here the CDR3 DNA reads TGCGCCAGCAGCTTGGGACAGGGATCAACTAATGAAAAACTGTTTTTT. Protein sequence: CASSLGQGSTNEKLFF.

Ten or more counts support this clonotype. J is TRBJ1-2 and V is TRBV7-3; TRBD1 is a possible D gene (6 bases). Trimming pared 0 bases from V and 7 bases from J, leaving 21 bases between. From germline, CDR1 is SGHTA and CDR2 FQGTGA. The CDR3 is 17 residues long. The CDR3 is CASSLTGVRGRSGGYTF. CDR3 DNA sequence: TGTGCCAGCAGCTTAACGGGTGTCAGGGGACGCTCCGGTGGCTACACCTTC.

This clonotype has ten or more counts. V usage is TRBV29-1 and J usage is TRBJ1-1; D perhaps matches TRBD1 (6 bases). The germline V gene has CDR1 SQVTM and CDR2 ANQGSEA. This CDR3 is 13 amino acids long. The V gene lost 4 bases and the J gene lost 4 bases, with 13 bases spanning the gap. CDR3 DNA sequence: TGCAGCGTTGTTTCAGGGGCGGGCACTGAAGCTTTCTTT. This encodes CSVVSGAGTEAFF.

Ten or more counts support this clonotype. The chain uses TRBV12-5 and TRBJ2-1; the match to TRBD2 covers 10 bases. The germline CDR1 and CDR2 sequences are LGHNT and FRNRAP. The V segment lost 0 bases and the J segment 3 bases; nucleotides outside the gene matches: 17. The CDR3 contains 21 residues. CDR3 nucleotides: TGTGCTAGTGGTTTGGTAATCCCAATACTACTAGCGGGGAAGCACTACAATGAGCAGTTCTTC. Encoded protein: CASGLVIPILLAGKHYNEQFF.

This clonotype has a count of ten or more. J is TRBJ2-2 and V is TRBV19; D ambiguous. V gave up 1 base and J gave up 0 bases, with 6 bases separating them. The CDR3 sequence is 15 residues long. CDR1 LNHDA and CDR2 SQIVND come from the germline V gene (reference sequence). The CDR3 reads CASSIGSANTGELFF. In nucleotides, the CDR3 is TGTGCCAGTAGTATAGGGAGCGCGAACACCGGGGAGCTGTTTTTT.

Many counts were recorded for this clonotype. The chain joins TRBV6-5 to TRBJ2-6, with D perhaps matching TRBD2 (6 bases). The CDR3 length is 16 residues. V lost 5 bases to trimming and J lost 0 bases, with 11 bases between them. The germline CDR1 and CDR2 sequences are MNHEY and SVGAGI. The CDR3 protein is CASSRDWSSGANVLTF. CDR3 sequence (DNA): TGTGCCAGCAGTCGGGACTGGAGCTCTGGGGCCAACGTCCTGACTTTC.

This clonotype showed up many times. The chain uses TRBV7-9 and TRBJ2-5; D may be TRBD2 (6 bases). The germline gives CDR1 SEHNR, CDR2 FQNEAQ (reference sequence). V gave up 4 bases and J gave up 2 bases, with 11 bases separating them. The CDR3 runs to 14 residues. In DNA, the CDR3 is TGTGCCAGCAGCTATCGCGCGGGGCAAGAGACCCAGTACTTC. Amino acid sequence: CASSYRAGQETQYF.